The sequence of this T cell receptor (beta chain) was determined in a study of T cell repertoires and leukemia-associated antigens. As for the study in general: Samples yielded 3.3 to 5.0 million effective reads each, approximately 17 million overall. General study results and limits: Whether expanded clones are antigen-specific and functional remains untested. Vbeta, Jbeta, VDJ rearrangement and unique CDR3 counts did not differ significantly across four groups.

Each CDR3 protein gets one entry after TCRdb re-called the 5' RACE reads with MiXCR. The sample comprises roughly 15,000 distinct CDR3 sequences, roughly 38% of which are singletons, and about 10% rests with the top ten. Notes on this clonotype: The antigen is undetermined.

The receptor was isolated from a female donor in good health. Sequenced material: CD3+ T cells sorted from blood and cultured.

The CDR3 bases are TGCGCCAGCAGCTTGGGGGGGACTAGCGGAGCAAACTACAATGAGCAGTTCTTC. Translating it yields CASSLGGTSGANYNEQFF. The rearrangement uses TRBV5-1 and TRBJ2-1; 11 positions match TRBD2. The CDR3 consists of 18 residues. V was clipped by 0 bases and J by 3 bases; unmatched bases: 8. Germline CDR1 SGHRS, CDR2 YFSETQ.